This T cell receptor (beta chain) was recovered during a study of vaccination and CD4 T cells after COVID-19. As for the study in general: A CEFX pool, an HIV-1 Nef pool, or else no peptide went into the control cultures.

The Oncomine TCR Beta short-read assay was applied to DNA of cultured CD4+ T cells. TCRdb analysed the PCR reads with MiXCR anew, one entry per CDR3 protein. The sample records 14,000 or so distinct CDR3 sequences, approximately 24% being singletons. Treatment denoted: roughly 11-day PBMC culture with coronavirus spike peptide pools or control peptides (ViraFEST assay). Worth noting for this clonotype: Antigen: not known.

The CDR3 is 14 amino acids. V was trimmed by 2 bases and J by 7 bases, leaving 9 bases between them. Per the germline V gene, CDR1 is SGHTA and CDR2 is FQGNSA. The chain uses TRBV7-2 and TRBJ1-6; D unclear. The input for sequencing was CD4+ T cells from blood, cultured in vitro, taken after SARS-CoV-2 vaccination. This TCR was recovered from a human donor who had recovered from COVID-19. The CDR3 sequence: CASSLQGSNSPLHF. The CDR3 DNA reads TGTGCCAGCAGCTTACAAGGGTCGAATTCACCCCTCCACTTT.